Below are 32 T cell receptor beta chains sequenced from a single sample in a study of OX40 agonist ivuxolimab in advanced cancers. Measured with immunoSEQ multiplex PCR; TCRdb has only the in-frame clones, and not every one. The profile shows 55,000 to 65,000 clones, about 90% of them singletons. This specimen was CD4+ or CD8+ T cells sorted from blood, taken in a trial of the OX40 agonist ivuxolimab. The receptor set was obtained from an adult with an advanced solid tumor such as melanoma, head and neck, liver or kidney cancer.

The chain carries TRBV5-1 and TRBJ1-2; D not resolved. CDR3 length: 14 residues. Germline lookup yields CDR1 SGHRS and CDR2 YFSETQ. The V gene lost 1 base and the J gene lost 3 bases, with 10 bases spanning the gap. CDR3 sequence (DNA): TGCGCCAGCAGCTTGCAGCTAGGTGACTATGGCTACACCTTC. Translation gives CASSLQLGDYGYTF.

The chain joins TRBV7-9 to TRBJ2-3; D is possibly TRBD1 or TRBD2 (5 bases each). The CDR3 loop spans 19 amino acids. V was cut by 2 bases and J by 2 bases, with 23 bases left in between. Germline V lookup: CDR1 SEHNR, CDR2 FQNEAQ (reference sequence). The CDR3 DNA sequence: TGTGCCAGCAGCTTACCGTTCAGTCAGGGACGGACGGACACAGATACGCAGTATTTT. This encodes CASSLPFSQGRTDTDTQYF.

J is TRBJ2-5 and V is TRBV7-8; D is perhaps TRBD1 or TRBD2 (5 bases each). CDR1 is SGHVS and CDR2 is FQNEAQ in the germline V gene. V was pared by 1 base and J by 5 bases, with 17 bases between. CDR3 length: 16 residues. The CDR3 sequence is CASSLVGTLSVETQYF. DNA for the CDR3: TGTGCCAGCAGCTTAGTGGGGACCCTAAGTGTGGAGACCCAGTACTTC.

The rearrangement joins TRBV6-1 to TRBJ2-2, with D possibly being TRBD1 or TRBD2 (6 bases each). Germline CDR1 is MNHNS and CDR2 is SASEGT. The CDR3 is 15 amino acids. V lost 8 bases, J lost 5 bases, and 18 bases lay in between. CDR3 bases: TGTGCCAGCGCTCCCGCCGGGGGCCGGACCGGGGAGCTGTTTTTT. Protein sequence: CASAPAGGRTGELFF.

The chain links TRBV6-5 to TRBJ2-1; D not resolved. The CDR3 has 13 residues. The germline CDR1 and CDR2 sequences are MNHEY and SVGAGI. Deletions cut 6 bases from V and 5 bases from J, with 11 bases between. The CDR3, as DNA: TGTGCCAGCAGCTTGGACGGAGACAATGAGCAGTTCTTC. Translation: CASSLDGDNEQFF.

This CDR3 reads CASSSPGLADYNEQFF. In nucleotides, the CDR3 is TGTGCCAGCAGCAGCCCCGGACTAGCGGACTACAATGAGCAGTTCTTC. This chain links TRBV21-1 with TRBJ2-1; the listed D gene, TRBD2, was not tested against the DNA. TRBV21-1 represents a pseudogene. The CDR3 is 16 amino acids.

CDR3 DNA sequence: TGTGCCAGCAGTCAGGCCTACGAGCAGTACTTC. This gives the protein CASSQAYEQYF. The V call is TRBV6-5, the J call TRBJ2-7, with D unclear. The CDR3 has 11 amino acids. Trimming pared 5 bases from V and 2 bases from J, leaving 4 bases between. Germline V gene sequence: CDR1 MNHEY, CDR2 SVGAGI.

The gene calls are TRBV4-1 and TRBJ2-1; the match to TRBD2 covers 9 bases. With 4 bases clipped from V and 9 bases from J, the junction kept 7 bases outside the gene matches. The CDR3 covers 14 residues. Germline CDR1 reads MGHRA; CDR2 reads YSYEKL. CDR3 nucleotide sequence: TGCGCCAGCAGCCCAGCTAGCGGGGTAGTTGAGCAGTTCTTC. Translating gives CASSPASGVVEQFF.

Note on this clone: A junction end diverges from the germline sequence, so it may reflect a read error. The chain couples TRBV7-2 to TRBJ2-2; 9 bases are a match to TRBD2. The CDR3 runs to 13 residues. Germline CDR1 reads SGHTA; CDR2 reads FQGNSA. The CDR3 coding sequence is TGTGCCAGCAGCTTGTGGCTAGCGGGGCCCCTCCGTTTT. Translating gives CASSLWLAGPLRF.

CDR3 in amino acids: CASTNVIGTHRWANEKLFF. The CDR3 DNA is TGTGCCAGCACCAACGTAATCGGGACCCACCGGTGGGCTAATGAAAAACTGTTTTTT. The chain combines TRBV28 with TRBJ1-4; possibly TRBD1 for D (5 bases). The CDR3 length is 19 residues. Trimming removed 7 bases at V and 3 bases at J, with 27 bases between. The V gene's germline CDR1 is MDHEN and CDR2 SYDVKM.

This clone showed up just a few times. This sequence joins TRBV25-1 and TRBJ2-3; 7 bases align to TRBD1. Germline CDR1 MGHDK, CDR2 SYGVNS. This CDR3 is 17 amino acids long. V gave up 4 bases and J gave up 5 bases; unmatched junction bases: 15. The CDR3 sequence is CASSVPQGRNVEDTQYF. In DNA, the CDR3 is TGTGCCAGCAGTGTCCCACAGGGGCGGAATGTAGAAGATACGCAGTATTTT.

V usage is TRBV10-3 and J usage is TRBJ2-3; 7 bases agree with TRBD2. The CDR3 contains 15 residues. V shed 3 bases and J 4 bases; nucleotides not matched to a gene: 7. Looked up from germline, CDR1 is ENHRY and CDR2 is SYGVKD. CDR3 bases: TGTGCCATCAGTGAAAGCGGGATCGTACCAGATACGCAGTATTTT. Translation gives CAISESGIVPDTQYF.

The CDR3 region is CASSIIAGGGMEQFF. The CDR3 DNA sequence: TGTGCCAGTAGTATAATAGCGGGTGGCGGGATGGAGCAGTTCTTC. The chain combines TRBV19 with TRBJ2-1; TRBD2 agrees at 7 bases. The CDR3 is made up of 15 amino acids. V gave up 2 bases and J gave up 10 bases; unmatched junction bases: 11. Germline CDR1 is LNHDA and CDR2 is SQIVND (reference sequence). The full variable domain, completed using reference TRBV19 and TRBJ2-1, is DGGITQSPKYLFRKEGQNVTLSCEQNLNHDAMYWYRQDPGQGLRLIYYSQIVNDFQKGDIAEGYSVSREKKESFPLTVTSAQKNPTAFYLCASSIIAGGGMEQFFGPGTRLTVL.

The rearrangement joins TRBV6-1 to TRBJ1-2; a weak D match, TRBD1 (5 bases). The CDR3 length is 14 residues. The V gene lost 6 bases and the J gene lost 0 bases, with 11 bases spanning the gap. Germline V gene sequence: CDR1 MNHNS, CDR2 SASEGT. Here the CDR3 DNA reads TGTGCCAGCAGCAGGGCCACCACTAACTATGGCTACACCTTC. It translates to CASSRATTNYGYTF.

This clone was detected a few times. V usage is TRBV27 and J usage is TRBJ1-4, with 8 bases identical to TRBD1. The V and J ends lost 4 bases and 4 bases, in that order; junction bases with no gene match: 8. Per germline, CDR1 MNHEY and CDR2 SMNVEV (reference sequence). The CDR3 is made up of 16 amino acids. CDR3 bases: TGTGCCAGCAGTTCGTACCGGACAGGGAGTAATGAAAAACTGTTTTTT. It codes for CASSSYRTGSNEKLFF. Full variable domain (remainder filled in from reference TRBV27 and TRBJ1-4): EAQVTQNPRYLITVTGKKLTVTCSQNMNHEYMSWYRQDPGLGLRQIYYSMNVEVTDKGDVPEGYKVSRKEKRNFPLILESPSPNQTSLYFCASSSYRTGSNEKLFFGSGTQLSVL.

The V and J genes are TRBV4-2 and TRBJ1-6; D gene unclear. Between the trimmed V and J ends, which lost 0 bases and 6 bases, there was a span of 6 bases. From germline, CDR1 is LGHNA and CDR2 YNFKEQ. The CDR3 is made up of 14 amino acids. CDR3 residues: CASSQDRSNSPLHF. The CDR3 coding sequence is TGTGCCAGCAGCCAAGACAGATCTAATTCACCCCTCCACTTT.

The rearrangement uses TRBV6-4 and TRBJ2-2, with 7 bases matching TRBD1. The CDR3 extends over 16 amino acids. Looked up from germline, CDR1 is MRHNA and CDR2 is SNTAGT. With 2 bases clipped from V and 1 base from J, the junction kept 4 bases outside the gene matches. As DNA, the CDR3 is TGTGCCAGCAGTGACATACGGACAGGGAACACCGGGGAGCTGTTTTTT. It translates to CASSDIRTGNTGELFF.

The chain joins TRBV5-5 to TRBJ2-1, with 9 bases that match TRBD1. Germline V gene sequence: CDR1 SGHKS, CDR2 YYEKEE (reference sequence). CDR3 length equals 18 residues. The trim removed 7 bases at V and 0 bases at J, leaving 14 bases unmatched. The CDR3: CASSYAGQGLSSYNEQFF. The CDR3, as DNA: TGTGCCAGCTCCTACGCGGGACAGGGTCTTAGCTCCTACAATGAGCAGTTCTTC.

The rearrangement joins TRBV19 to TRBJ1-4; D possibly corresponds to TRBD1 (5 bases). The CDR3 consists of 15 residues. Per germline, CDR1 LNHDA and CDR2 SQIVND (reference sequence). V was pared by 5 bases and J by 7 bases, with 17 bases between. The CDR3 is CASSALGGKAEKLFF. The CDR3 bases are TGTGCCAGTAGTGCCCTGGGGGGGAAAGCTGAAAAACTGTTTTTT. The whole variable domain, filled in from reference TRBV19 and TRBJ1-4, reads DGGITQSPKYLFRKEGQNVTLSCEQNLNHDAMYWYRQDPGQGLRLIYYSQIVNDFQKGDIAEGYSVSREKKESFPLTVTSAQKNPTAFYLCASSALGGKAEKLFFGSGTQLSVL.

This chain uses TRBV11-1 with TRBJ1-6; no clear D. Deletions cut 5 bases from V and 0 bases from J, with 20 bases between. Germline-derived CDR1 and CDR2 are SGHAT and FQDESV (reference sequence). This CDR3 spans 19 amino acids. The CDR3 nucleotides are TGTGCCAGCAGCCCAGGAGTTCTATTGGGAAGCTCCTATAATTCACCCCTCCACTTT. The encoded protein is CASSPGVLLGSSYNSPLHF.

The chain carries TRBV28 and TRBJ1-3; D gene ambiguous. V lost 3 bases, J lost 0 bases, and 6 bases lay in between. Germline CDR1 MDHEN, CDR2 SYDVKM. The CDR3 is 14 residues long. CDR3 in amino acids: CASSFPSSGNTIYF. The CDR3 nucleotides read TGTGCCAGCAGTTTTCCGAGCTCTGGAAACACCATATATTTT.

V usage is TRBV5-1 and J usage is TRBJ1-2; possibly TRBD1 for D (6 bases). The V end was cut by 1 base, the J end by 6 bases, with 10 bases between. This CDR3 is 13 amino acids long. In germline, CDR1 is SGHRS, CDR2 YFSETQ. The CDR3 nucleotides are TGCGCCAGCAGCTTGTCAGGGGTGGATGGCTACACCTTC. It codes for CASSLSGVDGYTF.

The CDR3 bases are TGTGCCAGCAGCCAGGGGGAGGGGTCCTACAATGAGCAGTTCTTC. Protein: CASSQGEGSYNEQFF. The J gene is TRBJ2-1, the V gene TRBV4-2, with TRBD2 matching 7 bases. The germline gives CDR1 LGHNA, CDR2 YNFKEQ. The V segment lost 3 bases and the J segment 1 base; nucleotides outside the gene matches: 3. This CDR3 region has 15 residues.

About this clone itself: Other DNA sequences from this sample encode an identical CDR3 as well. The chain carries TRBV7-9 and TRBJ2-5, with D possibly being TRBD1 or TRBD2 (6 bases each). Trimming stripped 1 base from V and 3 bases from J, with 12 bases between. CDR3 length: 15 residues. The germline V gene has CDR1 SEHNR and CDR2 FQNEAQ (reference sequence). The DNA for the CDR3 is TGTGCCAGCAGCTTAGGTGGGGGGCGGGAAGAGACCCAGTACTTC. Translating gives CASSLGGGREETQYF.

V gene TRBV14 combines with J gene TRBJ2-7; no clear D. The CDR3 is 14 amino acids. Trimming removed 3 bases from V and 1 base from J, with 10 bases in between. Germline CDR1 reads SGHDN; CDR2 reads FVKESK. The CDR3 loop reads CASSHQLSSYEQYF. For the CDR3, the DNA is TGTGCCAGCAGCCACCAGCTAAGTTCCTACGAGCAGTACTTC.

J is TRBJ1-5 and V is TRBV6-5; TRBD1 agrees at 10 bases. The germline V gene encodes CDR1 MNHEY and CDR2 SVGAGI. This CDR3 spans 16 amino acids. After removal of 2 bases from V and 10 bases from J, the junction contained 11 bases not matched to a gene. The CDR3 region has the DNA TGTGCCAGCAGTTACACAAGACAGGGGGCAGGCCTACCCCAGCATTTT. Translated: CASSYTRQGAGLPQHF.

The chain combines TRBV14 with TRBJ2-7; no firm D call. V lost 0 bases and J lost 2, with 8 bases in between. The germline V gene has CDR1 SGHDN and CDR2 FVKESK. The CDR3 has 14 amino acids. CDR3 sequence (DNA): TGTGCCAGCAGCCAAGAGTGGGGAACCTACGAGCAGTACTTC. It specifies CASSQEWGTYEQYF.

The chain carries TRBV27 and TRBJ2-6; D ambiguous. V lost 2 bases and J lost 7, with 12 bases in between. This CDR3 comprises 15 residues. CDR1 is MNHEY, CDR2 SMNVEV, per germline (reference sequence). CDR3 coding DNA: TGTGCCAGCAGTTTAACCTGGTCTAGTGCCAACGTCCTGACTTTC. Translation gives CASSLTWSSANVLTF.

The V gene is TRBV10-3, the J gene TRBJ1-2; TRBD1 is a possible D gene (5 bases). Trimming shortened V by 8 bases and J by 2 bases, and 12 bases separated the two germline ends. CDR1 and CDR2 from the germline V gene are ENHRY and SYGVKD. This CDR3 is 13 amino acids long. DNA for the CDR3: TGTGCCATCGCAAGGGGCCTGAACTATGGCTACACCTTC. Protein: CAIARGLNYGYTF.

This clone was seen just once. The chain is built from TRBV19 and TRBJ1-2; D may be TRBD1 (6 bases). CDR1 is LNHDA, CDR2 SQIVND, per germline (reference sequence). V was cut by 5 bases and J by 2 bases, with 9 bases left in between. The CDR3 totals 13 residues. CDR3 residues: CASSAGHNYGYTF. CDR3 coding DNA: TGTGCCAGTAGTGCGGGACACAACTATGGCTACACCTTC.

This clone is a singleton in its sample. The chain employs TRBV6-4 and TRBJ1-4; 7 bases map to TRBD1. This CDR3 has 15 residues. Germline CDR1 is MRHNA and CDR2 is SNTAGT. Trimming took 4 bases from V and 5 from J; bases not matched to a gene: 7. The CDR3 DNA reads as TGTGCCAGCAGTGCCGCAACAGGGGTCAATGAAAAACTGTTTTTT. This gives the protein CASSAATGVNEKLFF.

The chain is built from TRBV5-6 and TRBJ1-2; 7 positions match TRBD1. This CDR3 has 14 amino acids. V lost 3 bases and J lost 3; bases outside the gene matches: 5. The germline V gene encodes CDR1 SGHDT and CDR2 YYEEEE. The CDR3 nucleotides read TGTGCCAGCAGCTCGGGAGACAGGGACTATGGCTACACCTTC. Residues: CASSSGDRDYGYTF.